The 24 T cell receptor beta chains below come from one sample, sequenced in a study of T cell clonality in common variable immunodeficiency. The repertoire was sequenced with immunoSEQ multiplex PCR; TCRdb's copy has only in-frame clones and lacks some. Listed for the sample are some 39,000 clones, none seen a single time. The material sequenced was peripheral blood mononuclear cells. The receptor set was obtained from a person between 18 and 75 years old in good health.

This clone was counted only a few times. The observed sequence ends 3 residues before the CDR3 terminus, with the missing tail filled in from the germline J gene. V and J are TRBV7-9 and TRBJ2-4; D is possibly TRBD1 (6 bases). Germline-derived CDR1 and CDR2 are SEHNR and FQNEAQ (reference sequence). The CDR3 spans 13 residues. CDR3 DNA (partial): TGTGCCATCCACAGGGAGACGGGCTATGGT. It yields the protein CAIHRETGYG. Given in full, the CDR3 is CAIHRETGYGQYF.

This clone was counted at least ten times. The read finishes 3 residues shy of the CDR3 end, and the germline J gene is used to complete it. This chain links TRBV4-1 with TRBJ2-7; TRBD2 agrees at 14 bases. This CDR3 spans 18 amino acids. Germline V gene data show CDR1 as MGHRA and CDR2 as YSYEKL. V trimming: 1 base; J trimming: 3 bases; junction bases outside the gene matches: 8. The CDR3 spells CASSQVFPGLAGGYEQYF. The sequenced part of the CDR3 DNA is TGCGCCAGCAGCCAAGTTTTCCCCGGACTAGCGGGAGGCTACGAG.

With respect to this clone: At one of its ends the junction is not consistent with the germline gene, which may arise from a read error. The read gets to within 3 residues of the CDR3 end, and the germline J gene fills in the rest. This chain uses TRBV7-9 with TRBJ2-3, with D possibly matching TRBD2 (6 bases). Germline V gives CDR1 SEHNR, CDR2 FQNEAQ (reference sequence). CDR3 length: 12 amino acids. The sequenced CDR3 bases are TGTTCCAGCAGCTTGGGGGGTCAGCCG. Amino acid sequence: CSSSLGGQP. The entire CDR3 protein reads CSSSLGGQPQYF.

Ten or more counts support this clone. The CDR3 extends 3 residues past the end of the read, so its final part is completed from the germline J gene. The chain is built from TRBV28 and TRBJ1-4; D not certain. The CDR3 has 14 amino acids. Trimming removed 2 bases at V and 1 base at J, with 5 bases between. CDR1 and CDR2 from the germline V gene are MDHEN and SYDVKM. The DNA read from the CDR3 is TGTGCCAGCAGTTTAGCAGTAACTAATGAAAAA. Protein: CASSLAVTNEK. The complete CDR3 sequence is CASSLAVTNEKLFF.

CDR3 protein: CSASTLAGSYNDYTF. The CDR3 bases that were read are TGCAGTGCTAGCACACTAGCGGGCTCCTACAATGAC. The chain joins TRBV20-1 to TRBJ1-2; D call uncertain. The CDR3 goes on 3 residues after the read ends, and that part is filled in from the germline J gene. Germline CDR1 is DFQATT and CDR2 is SNEGSKA (reference sequence). The CDR3 contains 15 residues.

This clone was seen repeatedly, ten times or more. The missing CDR3 end, 3 residues past where the read stops, is filled in from the germline J gene. The rearrangement uses TRBV19 and TRBJ2-5; 8 bases map to TRBD1. Looked up from germline, CDR1 is LNHDA and CDR2 is SQIVND (reference sequence). After removal of 8 bases from V and 6 bases from J, the junction contained 11 bases not matched to a gene. The CDR3 totals 14 residues. The chain's CDR3 is CASSLLGRGQTQYF. CDR3 bases read: TGTGCCAGTTCCCTCCTAGGCAGGGGGCAGACC.

This clone was recorded many times. Read data end 3 residues before the CDR3 end; the end is taken from the germline J gene. The genes are TRBV15 and TRBJ2-1; 9 nucleotides line up with TRBD1. CDR1 and CDR2 from the germline V gene are LNHNV and YYDKDF (reference sequence). The CDR3 consists of 15 residues. The junction had 4 bases not matched to a gene; V was cut back by 3 bases and J by 4 bases. The CDR3 loop reads CATSRDRGTYNEQFF. The sequenced part of the CDR3 DNA is TGTGCCACCAGCAGGGACAGGGGAACGTACAATGAG.

This clone was detected many times. The CDR3 reads CSAREGASGTLEQYF. The covered CDR3 bases are TGCAGTGCTAGAGAGGGGGCTAGCGGGACCCTCGAG. This sequence joins TRBV20-1 and TRBJ2-7; 9 bases line up with TRBD2. The read finishes 3 residues shy of the CDR3 end, and the germline J gene is used to complete it. CDR3 size: 15 residues. Per germline, CDR1 DFQATT and CDR2 SNEGSKA (reference sequence). V gave up 0 bases and J gave up 6 bases; unmatched junction bases: 9.

This clone was picked up many times. The missing CDR3 end, 3 residues past where the read stops, is filled in from the germline J gene. The genes are TRBV2 and TRBJ2-3, with D possibly being TRBD2 (5 bases). CDR1 and CDR2 from the germline V gene are SNHLY and FYNNEI. CDR3 length: 15 residues. With 3 bases removed from V and 0 bases from J, the gap between germline ends came to 10 bases. The CDR3 sequence: CASSEKRTSTDTQYF. Partial CDR3 DNA: TGTGCCAGCAGTGAGAAGCGGACTAGCACAGATACG.

This clone was seen ten or more times. Sequencing ends 3 residues short of the CDR3 end; the germline J gene provides the rest. This chain joins TRBV6-1 and TRBJ2-1, with 11 nucleotides matching TRBD2. V was clipped by 4 bases and J by 5 bases; unmatched bases: 4. The length of the CDR3 is 15 residues. Germline CDR1 is MNHNS and CDR2 is SASEGT. The CDR3 spells CASSAPSGRNNEQFF. CDR3 bases read: TGTGCCAGCAGTGCCCCTAGCGGGAGGAACAATGAG.

On this clone itself: Read data end 3 residues before the CDR3 end; the end is taken from the germline J gene. The chain links TRBV19 to TRBJ1-5; D remains ambiguous. V lost 5 bases and J lost 7, with 12 bases in between. Looked up from germline, CDR1 is LNHDA and CDR2 is SQIVND (reference sequence). This CDR3 contains 13 residues. The CDR3 loop is CASSPQRYQPQHF. The part of the CDR3 DNA that was read is TGTGCCAGTAGTCCCCAGAGATACCAGCCC.

This clone was seen ten or more times. Read sequence stops 3 residues before the CDR3 end, and the germline J gene provides the missing end. V and J are TRBV10-3 and TRBJ2-1, with D possibly being TRBD2 (6 bases). This CDR3 has 16 residues. The V end lost 0 bases, the J end lost 4 bases, and 13 bases lay between the germline ends. The germline V gene encodes CDR1 ENHRY and CDR2 SYGVKD. CDR3 in amino acids: CAISESRGSGYNEQFF. The sequenced part of the CDR3 DNA is TGTGCCATCAGTGAGTCCCGGGGTAGCGGTTACAATGAG.

Ten or more counts support this clone. The CDR3 sequence: CASSSTGSYNEQFF. Incomplete CDR3 DNA: TGCGCCAGCAGCTCGACAGGGTCCTACAATGAG. The chain is built from TRBV5-1 and TRBJ2-1, with TRBD1 identical over 7 bases. The CDR3 goes on 3 residues after the read ends, and that part is filled in from the germline J gene. There are 14 residues in the CDR3. With V trimmed by 3 bases and J by 1 base, 1 base remained unmatched. Germline CDR1 reads SGHRS; CDR2 reads YFSETQ.

This clone was seen many times. The read is 3 residues too short to cover the CDR3 end, so that end is filled in from the germline J gene. This rearrangement joins TRBV20-1 to TRBJ1-5; D might be TRBD1 (6 bases). The germline V gene encodes CDR1 DFQATT and CDR2 SNEGSKA (reference sequence). The CDR3 totals 13 residues. V was cut by 3 bases and J by 7 bases, with 13 bases left in between. Incomplete CDR3 DNA: TGCAGTGCTAGTGGGAAGAGGGGGCAGCCC. It codes for CSASGKRGQP. The complete CDR3 sequence is CSASGKRGQPQHF.

This clone was found a few times. The read ends 3 residues before the CDR3 terminus; that terminus is restored from the germline J gene. The rearrangement uses TRBV7-6 and TRBJ2-1, with 8 bases lining up with TRBD2. The V gene end was trimmed by 4 bases and the J gene end by 6 bases; junction bases not matched to a gene: 5. The CDR3 has 14 amino acids. Germline-derived CDR1 and CDR2 are SGHVS and FNYEAQ. The sequenced part of the CDR3 DNA is TGTGCCAGCAGCTCGGGACTAGTTATCAATGAG. It yields the protein CASSSGLVINE. The CDR3 reads in full as CASSSGLVINEQFF.

Notes on this clone: The read ends 3 residues early relative to the CDR3; the germline J gene fills the gap. The chain combines TRBV5-5 with TRBJ2-7; 7 bases agree with TRBD2. Germline assignment: CDR1 SGHKS and CDR2 YYEKEE (reference sequence). With 3 bases clipped from V and 4 bases from J, the junction kept 10 bases outside the gene matches. The CDR3 sequence is 15 residues long. This CDR3 reads CASSWGLPKPYEQYF. The CDR3 DNA, read in part, is TGTGCCAGCAGCTGGGGACTACCAAAACCATACGAG.

This clone appeared many times. The CDR3 loop reads CASSLQGATNSPLHF. CDR3 DNA, as far as it was read: TGTGCCAGCAGTTTGCAGGGCGCTACCAATTCACCC. The chain links TRBV27 to TRBJ1-6; D is possibly TRBD1 (5 bases). The read stops 3 residues short of the end of the CDR3; the missing end is completed from the germline J gene. With 3 bases removed from V and 7 bases from J, the gap between germline ends came to 13 bases. The CDR3 consists of 15 residues. Per germline, CDR1 MNHEY and CDR2 SMNVEV (reference sequence).

This clone has at least ten counts. The observed sequence ends 3 residues before the CDR3 terminus, with the missing tail filled in from the germline J gene. The chain has TRBV20-1 and TRBJ2-5; no clear D. The CDR3 has 10 amino acids. The V gene's germline CDR1 is DFQATT and CDR2 SNEGSKA (reference sequence). Trimming took off 3 bases at V and 5 bases at J, with 4 bases between the two ends. The CDR3 protein is CSASHETQYF. The DNA read from the CDR3 is TGCAGTGCTAGTCATGAGACC.

This clone was counted many times. With the read ending 3 residues before the CDR3 end, the germline J gene is used to fill in that end. V and J are TRBV6-1 and TRBJ2-1; TRBD2 matches 10 bases. The J segment lost 8 bases and the V segment lost 1 base, leaving 17 bases of the junction unmatched. This CDR3 comprises 19 residues. From germline, CDR1 is MNHNS and CDR2 SASEGT. The DNA read from the CDR3 is TGTGCCAGCAGTGAAGAAGGTCTGGGGGCTAGCGGGAGAGTAGATGAG. Translation: CASSEEGLGASGRVDE. The entire CDR3 protein reads CASSEEGLGASGRVDEQFF.

In the case of this clone: The read ends 3 residues early relative to the CDR3; the germline J gene fills the gap. The chain has TRBV11-1 and TRBJ2-2, with D unresolved. V lost 6 bases to trimming and J lost 1 base, with 6 bases between them. This CDR3 has 13 amino acids. CDR1 and CDR2 (germline): SGHAT, FQDESV (reference sequence). The sequenced part of the CDR3 DNA is TGTGCCAGCAGAGAAGGGAACACCGGGGAG. The encoded protein is CASREGNTGE. The whole CDR3 region reads CASREGNTGELFF.

This clone was seen at least ten times. The CDR3 end falls 3 residues outside the read, so it is completed with the germline J gene. The chain links TRBV11-2 to TRBJ2-1; perhaps TRBD1 as D (5 bases). The CDR3 spans 13 residues. Trimming cost V 5 bases and J 8 bases, with 13 bases left between them. CDR1 is SGHAT and CDR2 is FQNNGV in the germline V gene. The CDR3 sequence: CASSNRQGDEQFF. Partial CDR3 DNA: TGTGCCAGCAGCAACCGTCAGGGTGATGAG.

This clone appeared many times. The read gets to within 3 residues of the CDR3 end, and the germline J gene fills in the rest. The rearrangement links TRBV19 to TRBJ2-5; 13 bases line up with TRBD2. Germline V gene sequence: CDR1 LNHDA, CDR2 SQIVND (reference sequence). This CDR3 is built from 16 residues. With V trimmed by 4 bases and J by 4 bases, 6 bases remained unmatched. CDR3 DNA, as far as it was read: TGTGCCAGTAGTACAGGACTAGCGGGAGTCGGAGAGACC. The encoded protein is CASSTGLAGVGET. In full, the CDR3 is CASSTGLAGVGETQYF. Full variable domain (missing parts from reference TRBV19 and TRBJ2-5): DGGITQSPKYLFRKEGQNVTLSCEQNLNHDAMYWYRQDPGQGLRLIYYSQIVNDFQKGDIAEGYSVSREKKESFPLTVTSAQKNPTAFYLCASSTGLAGVGETQYFGPGTRLLVL.

At least ten counts were recorded for this clone. The DNA ends 3 residues before the CDR3 does, and the rest of the CDR3 is filled in from the germline J gene. This chain connects TRBV27 to TRBJ1-6; D call uncertain. The CDR3 extends over 14 amino acids. Trimming took off 10 bases at V and 7 bases at J, with 17 bases between the two ends. Germline V gene data show CDR1 as MNHEY and CDR2 as SMNVEV (reference sequence). The CDR3 region is CATAANGENSPLHF. Incomplete CDR3 DNA: TGTGCCACGGCGGCCAACGGGGAGAATTCACCC.

This clone came up many times. The read halts 3 residues ahead of the CDR3 end, with the missing end drawn from the germline J gene. This chain joins TRBV19 and TRBJ1-2; 7 positions agree with TRBD1. The CDR3 contains 14 residues. V gave up 7 bases and J gave up 2 bases; unmatched junction bases: 7. The germline gives CDR1 LNHDA, CDR2 SQIVND (reference sequence). The CDR3 sequence: CASNIQGSNYGYTF. The CDR3 DNA, read in part, is TGTGCCAGTAACATACAGGGGAGCAACTATGGC.